This is a list of T cell receptor beta chains from one sample in a study of T-cell memory formation after mild COVID-19. One entry per CDR3 protein results from TCRdb running MiXCR on the 5' RACE reads. The repertoire consists of 300,000 to 350,000 distinct CDR3 sequences, with 13% to 15% occurring once and the leading ten covering 21%. Sequencing was done on a sample of PBMCs or a T cell subset sorted from them (not recorded which). The receptor set was obtained from a man aged 18 to 35 who had mild COVID-19 (a few samples of this study predate the infection). Cell type and time point are not known. CDR3s include the opening cysteine and the closing phenylalanine or tryptophan. A D gene is named only where the DNA matches it firmly. Clone size, where shown, is once, few, many, or a class for clones that have expanded.

size: NA; D: NA; V: TRBV28; J: TRBJ1-5; CDR3: CASSFSDSSNQPQHF; DNA: TGTGCCAGCAGTTTTTCTGACAGTAGCAATCAGCCCCAGCATTTT
size: NA; D: TRBD2; V: TRBV11-2; J: TRBJ2-2; CDR3: CASSPTSGGVANTGELFF; DNA: TGTGCCAGCAGCCCGACTAGCGGGGGGGTCGCGAACACCGGGGAGCTGTTTTTT
size: few; D: NA; V: TRBV7-9; J: TRBJ1-2; CDR3: CASSLGDGPSYGYTF; DNA: TGTGCCAGCAGCTTAGGGGACGGCCCCTCCTATGGCTACACCTTC
size: NA; D: TRBD1; V: TRBV5-1; J: TRBJ1-3; CDR3: CASSQGQPGGNTIYF; DNA: TGCGCCAGCAGCCAGGGACAGCCAGGGGGAAACACCATATATTTT
size: few; D: NA; V: TRBV12-3/TRBV12-4; J: TRBJ2-4; CDR3: CASRQGGGEYF; DNA: TGTGCCAGCAGACAGGGAGGAGGGGAGTACTTC
size: few; D: NA; V: TRBV27; J: TRBJ2-7; CDR3: CASSLYPSIGGPYEQYF; DNA: TGTGCCAGCAGTTTATACCCGAGCATCGGAGGGCCCTACGAGCAGTACTTC
size: many; D: TRBD2; V: TRBV27; J: TRBJ2-3; CDR3: CASSLLAGMDTQYF; DNA: TGTGCCAGCAGTTTACTAGCGGGGATGGATACGCAGTATTTT
size: many; D: NA; V: TRBV11-2; J: TRBJ1-1; CDR3: CASSLTGNSLNTEAFF; DNA: TGTGCCAGCAGCTTAACAGGGAATAGCTTGAACACTGAAGCTTTCTTT
size: few; D: TRBD2; V: TRBV6-4; J: TRBJ2-2; CDR3: CASSDSPGLAGYPAGELFF; DNA: TGTGCCAGCAGTGACTCCCCCGGACTAGCGGGGTACCCAGCCGGGGAGCTGTTTTTT
size: few; D: TRBD1; V: TRBV6-2/TRBV6-3; J: TRBJ1-1; CDR3: CASRPRGTDRLDTEAFF; DNA: TGTGCCAGCAGGCCCAGGGGGACGGACAGGCTGGACACTGAAGCTTTCTTT
size: many; D: NA; V: TRBV12-3/TRBV12-4; J: TRBJ2-5; CDR3: CASSTGETQYF; DNA: TGTGCCAGCAGCACAGGGGAGACCCAGTACTTC
size: NA; D: NA; V: TRBV5-1; J: TRBJ2-1; CDR3: CASSPWRGTSYNEQFF; DNA: TGCGCCAGCAGCCCCTGGCGGGGGACATCCTACAATGAGCAGTTCTTC
size: few; D: NA; V: TRBV7-2; J: TRBJ1-5; CDR3: CASSSGMGQPQHF; DNA: TGTGCCAGCAGCTCAGGGATGGGTCAGCCCCAGCATTTT
size: few; D: NA; V: TRBV5-5; J: TRBJ1-1; CDR3: CASSPGAGLSMNTEAFF; DNA: TGTGCCAGCAGCCCGGGGGCAGGGCTGTCGATGAACACTGAAGCTTTCTTT
size: many; D: TRBD2; V: TRBV19; J: TRBJ2-1; CDR3: CASSISGGSYNEQFF; DNA: TGTGCCAGTAGCATATCGGGGGGTTCCTACAATGAGCAGTTCTTC
size: NA; D: TRBD1; V: TRBV6-1; J: TRBJ2-1; CDR3: CASRARTGTVGNEQFF; DNA: TGTGCCAGCAGAGCCAGGACAGGAACGGTAGGGAATGAGCAGTTCTTC
size: few; D: NA; V: TRBV5-1; J: TRBJ2-1; CDR3: CASHAGREQFF; DNA: TGCGCCAGCCACGCGGGGCGGGAGCAGTTCTTC
size: many; D: NA; V: TRBV7-2; J: TRBJ1-1; CDR3: CASSPGALTGTEAFF; DNA: TGTGCCAGCAGCCCAGGGGCGCTTACGGGAACTGAAGCTTTCTTT
size: many; D: TRBD1; V: TRBV4-1; J: TRBJ1-2; CDR3: CASSQEGQVYGYTF; DNA: TGCGCCAGCAGCCAAGAGGGACAGGTCTATGGCTACACCTTC
size: few; D: NA; V: TRBV4-3; J: TRBJ2-5; CDR3: CASSQELREETQYF; DNA: TGCGCCAGCAGCCAAGAACTACGAGAAGAGACCCAGTACTTC
size: NA; D: NA; V: TRBV20-1; J: TRBJ2-7; CDR3: CSAADGTSYEQYF; DNA: TGCAGTGCTGCGGACGGGACCTCCTACGAGCAGTACTTC
size: NA; D: TRBD1; V: TRBV5-1; J: TRBJ1-5; CDR3: CASSLEGQLNQPQHF; DNA: TGCGCCAGCAGCTTGGAGGGACAGTTGAATCAGCCCCAGCATTTT
size: few; D: TRBD1; V: TRBV7-2; J: TRBJ1-3; CDR3: CASSRSGTDVNTIYF; DNA: TGTGCCAGCAGCAGATCCGGGACAGACGTTAACACCATATATTTT
size: NA; D: NA; V: TRBV1; J: TRBJ2-3; CDR3: CTSSHDQVGGRGDTQYF; DNA: TGCACCAGCAGCCACGACCAGGTCGGGGGGCGAGGAGATACGCAGTATTTT
size: few; D: NA; V: TRBV7-9; J: TRBJ1-2; CDR3: CASSLAPDRGYTF; DNA: TGTGCCAGCAGCTTAGCCCCTGACAGGGGCTACACCTTC
size: NA; D: TRBD1; V: TRBV12-3/TRBV12-4; J: TRBJ1-5; CDR3: CASSWGTGYSNQPQHF; DNA: TGTGCCAGCAGTTGGGGGACAGGGTATAGCAATCAGCCCCAGCATTTT
size: NA; D: NA; V: TRBV4-3; J: TRBJ2-1; CDR3: CASSQDLRGYHNEQFF; DNA: TGCGCCAGCAGCCAAGATCTTAGAGGGTACCACAATGAGCAGTTCTTC
size: few; D: NA; V: TRBV16; J: TRBJ2-1; CDR3: CASSQYRMDEQFF; DNA: TGTGCCAGCAGCCAATACAGGATGGATGAGCAGTTCTTC
size: NA; D: NA; V: TRBV27; J: TRBJ1-5; CDR3: CASSQTRSNQPQHF; DNA: TGTGCCAGCAGTCAGACACGAAGCAATCAGCCCCAGCATTTT
size: few; D: NA; V: TRBV5-6; J: TRBJ1-1; CDR3: CASSGGLRNTEAFF; DNA: TGTGCCAGCAGCGGGGGACTGCGGAACACTGAAGCTTTCTTT
size: NA; D: NA; V: TRBV5-5; J: TRBJ1-2; CDR3: CASSLDMSNYGYTF; DNA: TGTGCCAGCAGCTTGGACATGTCTAACTATGGCTACACCTTC
size: NA; D: TRBD1; V: TRBV24-1; J: TRBJ1-5; CDR3: CATSRGQGQPQHF; DNA: TGTGCCACCAGCCGCGGACAGGGCCAGCCCCAGCATTTT
size: once; D: NA; V: TRBV10-3; J: TRBJ2-5; CDR3: CAIAPRVEETQYF; DNA: TGTGCCATCGCCCCGAGGGTGGAAGAGACCCAGTACTTC
size: NA; D: NA; V: TRBV28; J: TRBJ1-5; CDR3: CASSFSGFGNQPQHF; DNA: TGTGCCAGCAGTTTCTCGGGTTTTGGCAATCAGCCCCAGCATTTT
size: NA; D: NA; V: TRBV25-1; J: TRBJ1-6; CDR3: CASSASGTTNSPLHF; DNA: TGTGCCAGCAGTGCTTCCGGGACAACGAATTCACCCCTCCACTTT
size: few; D: NA; V: TRBV7-2; J: TRBJ2-1; CDR3: CASSPSAYNEQFF; DNA: TGTGCCAGCAGCCCCAGCGCCTACAATGAGCAGTTCTTC
size: few; D: NA; V: TRBV11-2; J: TRBJ1-2; CDR3: CASSRLTGEADYGYTF; DNA: TGTGCCAGCAGTCGGCTGACGGGAGAGGCGGACTATGGCTACACCTTC
size: NA; D: TRBD1; V: TRBV18; J: TRBJ1-2; CDR3: CASSGTGGNYGYTF; DNA: TGTGCCAGCTCGGGGACAGGGGGCAACTATGGCTACACCTTC
size: many; D: NA; V: TRBV6-5; J: TRBJ1-6; CDR3: CASMQGGLDSPLHF; DNA: TGTGCCAGCATGCAGGGAGGGCTTGATTCACCCCTCCACTTT
size: NA; D: NA; V: TRBV6-2/TRBV6-3; J: TRBJ1-3; CDR3: CASRKGGTGNTIYF; DNA: TGTGCCAGCAGAAAAGGGGGGACTGGAAACACCATATATTTT
size: NA; D: NA; V: TRBV12-3/TRBV12-4; J: TRBJ1-4; CDR3: CASSFLSTGKLFF; DNA: TGTGCCAGCAGTTTTTTAAGCACCGGAAAACTGTTTTTT
size: NA; D: NA; V: TRBV5-4; J: TRBJ2-2; CDR3: CASSLEWASAGELFF; DNA: TGTGCCAGCAGCTTGGAGTGGGCTAGCGCCGGGGAGCTGTTTTTT
size: many; D: NA; V: TRBV12-3/TRBV12-4; J: TRBJ2-7; CDR3: CASSSRDGDYEQYF; DNA: TGTGCCAGCAGTTCGCGGGACGGAGATTACGAGCAGTACTTC
size: few; D: TRBD1; V: TRBV10-3; J: TRBJ2-1; CDR3: CAIRRQGFGEQFF; DNA: TGTGCCATCAGGCGACAGGGGTTCGGTGAGCAGTTCTTC
size: NA; D: NA; V: TRBV4-3; J: TRBJ1-2; CDR3: CASSHMQVGDGYTF; DNA: TGCGCCAGCAGCCACATGCAGGTTGGCGATGGCTACACCTTC
size: NA; D: NA; V: TRBV27; J: TRBJ2-7; CDR3: CASSLTATYEQYF; DNA: TGTGCCAGCAGTCTGACAGCTACCTACGAGCAGTACTTC
size: NA; D: TRBD1; V: TRBV7-9; J: TRBJ1-4; CDR3: CASSLAGQGAREKLFF; DNA: TGTGCCAGCAGCTTAGCCGGACAGGGGGCCAGAGAAAAACTGTTTTTT
size: NA; D: NA; V: TRBV2; J: TRBJ2-1; CDR3: CASSEHRTYNEQFF; DNA: TGTGCCAGCAGTGAACACAGAACTTACAATGAGCAGTTCTTC
size: NA; D: NA; V: TRBV7-2; J: TRBJ2-7; CDR3: CASSPKHGLLYEQYF; DNA: TGTGCCAGCAGCCCAAAGCATGGCCTCCTATACGAGCAGTACTTC
size: many; D: TRBD2; V: TRBV7-7; J: TRBJ2-1; CDR3: CASSLVLAGYNEQFF; DNA: TGTGCCAGCAGCCTTGTCCTAGCGGGGTACAATGAGCAGTTCTTC
size: few; D: NA; V: TRBV6-5; J: TRBJ1-2; CDR3: CASSSTPGPYGYTF; DNA: TGTGCCAGCAGCTCGACGCCGGGACCCTATGGCTACACCTTC
size: many; D: NA; V: TRBV6-5; J: TRBJ1-2; CDR3: CASSYLGVSYGYTF; DNA: TGTGCCAGCAGTTACTTGGGAGTTAGCTATGGCTACACCTTC
size: few; D: TRBD2; V: TRBV7-8; J: TRBJ2-1; CDR3: CASSLWSSGVYNEQFF; DNA: TGTGCCAGCAGCTTATGGTCTAGCGGGGTCTACAATGAGCAGTTCTTC
size: NA; D: TRBD2; V: TRBV7-2; J: TRBJ2-3; CDR3: CASSLAGGAGGLGTQYF; DNA: TGTGCCAGCAGCTTAGCAGGTGGAGCGGGGGGGCTGGGGACGCAGTATTTT
size: NA; D: TRBD2; V: TRBV5-1; J: TRBJ2-7; CDR3: CASSLASSGESYEQYF; DNA: TGCGCCAGCAGCTTGGCCAGTAGCGGGGAGTCCTACGAGCAGTACTTC
size: few; D: NA; V: TRBV20-1; J: TRBJ2-7; CDR3: CSARDTSLSYEQYF; DNA: TGCAGTGCTAGAGACACCAGTTTATCCTACGAGCAGTACTTC
size: NA; D: TRBD2; V: TRBV7-2; J: TRBJ2-3; CDR3: CASSSRLAGDTDTQYF; DNA: TGTGCCAGCAGCTCTAGGCTAGCGGGGGACACAGATACGCAGTATTTT
size: once; D: NA; V: TRBV28; J: TRBJ1-5; CDR3: CASSLWVRARDQPQHF; DNA: TGTGCCAGCAGTTTGTGGGTTAGGGCCAGGGATCAGCCCCAGCATTTT